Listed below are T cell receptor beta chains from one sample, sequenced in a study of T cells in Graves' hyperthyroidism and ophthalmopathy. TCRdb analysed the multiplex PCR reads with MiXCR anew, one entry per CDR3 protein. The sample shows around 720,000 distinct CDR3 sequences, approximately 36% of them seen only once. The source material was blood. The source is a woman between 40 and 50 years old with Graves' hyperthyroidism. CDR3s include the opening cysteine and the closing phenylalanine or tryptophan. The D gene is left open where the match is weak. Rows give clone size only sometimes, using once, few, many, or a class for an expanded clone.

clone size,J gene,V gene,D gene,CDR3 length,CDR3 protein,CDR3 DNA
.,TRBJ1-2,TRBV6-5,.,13,CASSYGGVGGYTF,TGTGCCAGCAGTTACGGAGGGGTGGGTGGCTACACCTTC
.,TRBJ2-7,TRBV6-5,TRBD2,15,CASSWTSSRAYEQYF,TGTGCCAGCAGTTGGACTAGCAGCCGGGCCTACGAGCAGTACTTC
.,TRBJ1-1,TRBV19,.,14,CASSSGHPNTEAFF,TGTGCCAGTAGTTCGGGACATCCCAACACTGAAGCTTTCTTT
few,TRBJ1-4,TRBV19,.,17,CASSTKGGSGASEKLFF,TGTGCCAGTAGTACTAAGGGTGGATCCGGGGCGAGTGAAAAACTGTTTTTT
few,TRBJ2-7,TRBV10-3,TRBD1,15,CASSQNQDREGEQYF,TGTGCCAGCAGTCAGAACCAGGACAGGGAAGGCGAGCAGTACTTC
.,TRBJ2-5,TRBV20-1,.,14,CSARGGVIEETQYF,TGCAGTGCTAGAGGCGGAGTGATTGAAGAGACCCAGTACTTC
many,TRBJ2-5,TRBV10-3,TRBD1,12,CATRQGKETQYF,TGTGCCACCCGACAGGGCAAAGAGACCCAGTACTTC
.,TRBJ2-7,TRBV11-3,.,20,CASSFPTTGSETSGVYEQYF,TGTGCCAGCAGCTTCCCCACCACGGGGAGCGAGACTAGTGGCGTCTACGAGCAGTACTTC
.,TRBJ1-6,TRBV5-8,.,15,CASSAFRGNNSPLHF,TGTGCCAGCAGCGCCTTTCGGGGTAATAATTCACCCCTCCACTTT
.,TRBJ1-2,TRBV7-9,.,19,CASSLVGALTTGANYGYTF,TGTGCCAGCAGCTTGGTGGGGGCCCTTACGACGGGGGCTAACTATGGCTACACCTTC
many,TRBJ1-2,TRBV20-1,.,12,CSATDWSYGYTF,TGCAGTGCTACCGACTGGTCCTATGGCTACACCTTC
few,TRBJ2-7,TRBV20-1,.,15,CSARVLGDRGWEQYF,TGCAGTGCTAGAGTCCTGGGTGACCGGGGGTGGGAGCAGTACTTC
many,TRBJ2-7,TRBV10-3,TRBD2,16,CAISLTVASGRNEQYF,TGTGCCATCAGTTTAACGGTCGCTAGCGGGAGAAACGAGCAGTACTTC
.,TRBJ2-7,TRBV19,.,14,CASSLTRNSYEQYF,TGTGCCAGCAGTTTAACTCGGAACTCCTACGAGCAGTACTTC